This TCR beta chain was obtained from a study of control samples from healthy donors and cancer patients. TCRdb keeps only in-frame clones here, not all; method: immunoSEQ multiplex PCR. The sample includes around 78,000 clones, about 94% of them seen just once. V was clipped by 0 bases and J by 0 bases, with 18 bases between them. CDR1 and CDR2 from the germline V gene are SGHVS and FQNEAQ. This CDR3 has 19 residues. The rearrangement links TRBV7-8 to TRBJ2-1; TRBD1 might be the D (6 bases). Sequenced material: blood. This TCR was sampled from a woman under 30 in good health. In DNA form, the CDR3 reads TGTGCCAGCAGCTTAGCGCGTTTTGGCAGGGGACGCTCCTACAATGAGCAGTTCTTC. Translating it yields CASSLARFGRGRSYNEQFF.